This entry features one T cell receptor (beta chain) sequence. What it binds is not known. This specimen comes from a study of cytomegalovirus exposure and HLA in healthy donors. Overall study results and limits: A missense variant in DCLRE1C was later tied to TCR beta V- and J-gene trimming.

PCR employed 60 Vbeta and 13 Jbeta primers. Clones were read by immunoSEQ multiplex PCR, and TCRdb kept only the in-frame ones, dropping some. The table records under 200,000 clones, roughly 80% of them present only once. Germline V lookup: CDR1 SGHRS, CDR2 YFSETQ. J gave up 1 base and V 0 bases, and 7 bases lay outside the gene matches. The CDR3 totals 17 residues. The sequence derives from a male donor in good health and CMV-seropositive. Sequences were obtained from PBMCs. The chain uses TRBV5-1 and TRBJ2-7; 10 bases are a match to TRBD2. CDR3 DNA sequence: TGCGCCAGCAGCTTGGCCACTAGCGGGATTGGATCCTACGAGCAGTACTTC. Translation: CASSLATSGIGSYEQYF.